This TCR beta chain was obtained from a study of human T cells and chemical hapten exposure. V was shortened by 5 bases and J by 3 bases, with 17 bases between the two germline ends. The length of the CDR3 is 15 residues. One entry per CDR3 protein, called by TCRdb with MiXCR from the RACE reads. Among 250,000 or so distinct CDR3 sequences, just under 8% were seen once, and the ten largest hold less than 1.5%. Time point reported: pre-sensitization, week 0. Treatment in this sample: therapeutic diphenylcyclopropenone sensitization with weekly scalp DPC. The sequencing here drew on whole blood, taken in connection with sensitization to the hapten diphenylcyclopropenone (DPC). The TCR was taken from a man aged 18 to 30 with alopecia areata. Some clones in this sample may be carry-over from other donors' samples. V gene TRBV12-3 or TRBV12-4 combines with J gene TRBJ2-7; possible D gene TRBD1, 6 bases. The DNA for the CDR3 is TGTGCCAGCAGTCAGCTTCGGACAGTTTGCTACGAGCAGTACGTC. This translates into CASSQLRTVCYEQYV.